Listed below are T cell receptor beta chains from one sample, sequenced in a study of T cell clusters in autoimmune cytopenias. With the multiplex PCR reads reprocessed, TCRdb shows one record per CDR3 protein and no DNA. Its table lists a few thousand distinct CDR3 sequences. Separately, the same data were catalogued under a study of T cell repertoires in aging, cancer and after chemotherapy.

The sequenced material came from peripheral blood. The receptors were gathered from a human donor in good health. Both conserved end residues are part of each CDR3. Size is omitted from some rows. Given values are once, few, many or a class for expanded clones.

medium-sized,TRBJ2-3,TRBV27,CASGQGAGDTQYF
medium-sized,TRBJ2-7,TRBV27,CASSLSPYEQYF
medium-sized,TRBJ1-2,TRBV7-9,CASSSAAGGYGYTF
medium-sized,TRBJ2-1,TRBV30,CAWSPPGSGGLGNEQFF
medium-sized,TRBJ2-1,TRBV30,CAWSYSGRGSYNEQFF
medium-sized,TRBJ2-7,TRBV27,CASSLSGGHEQYF
medium-sized,TRBJ1-6,TRBV30,CASRPAIYNSPLHF
medium-sized,TRBJ2-1,TRBV6-6,CASNPPGLPHEQFF
NA,TRBJ2-3,TRBV5-4,CASSQRDSGSRATDTQYF
medium-sized,TRBJ1-2,TRBV4-2,CASSQLIDEGIGGGYTF
large,TRBJ2-1,TRBV29-1,CSVGPPLAGTGLYNEQFF
medium-sized,TRBJ2-1,TRBV20-1,CSARGGRDYNEQFF
NA,TRBJ2-5,TRBV6-2/TRBV6-3,CASSHVRLAGDQETQYF
medium-sized,TRBJ2-1,TRBV28,CASSVQGTYNEQFF
NA,TRBJ1-1,TRBV20-1,CSARERYRTTEAFF
NA,TRBJ2-7,TRBV23-1,CANPTLGQGYYEQYF
medium-sized,TRBJ2-4,TRBV6-2/TRBV6-3,CASSGGDYLAKNIQYF
medium-sized,TRBJ2-1,TRBV6-4,CASSGLAGGNEQFF
medium-sized,TRBJ2-1,TRBV20-1,CSALQGAEPGGNEQFF
large,TRBJ2-5,TRBV29-1,CSVRGQGGETQYF
NA,TRBJ2-3,TRBV19,CASSPDGLAGGPGDTQYF
medium-sized,TRBJ1-5,TRBV7-9,CASSLGGHLNQPQHF
NA,TRBJ1-1,TRBV28,CASRYPGRIAFF
NA,TRBJ1-5,TRBV7-2,CASSPRQGRQPQHF